The 28 T cell receptor beta chains below come from one sample, sequenced in a study of response to subunit inactivated influenza vaccine. One entry per CDR3 protein, called by TCRdb with MiXCR from the RT-PCR reads. Among 400,000 to 550,000 distinct CDR3 sequences listed, about 25% were seen once. Sequencing was performed on CD4+ T cells sorted from PBMCs, taken 4 to 6 days after vaccination. The receptor set was obtained from a man aged 50 or older who received an inactivated influenza vaccine.

The V and J genes are TRBV6-5 and TRBJ2-7; D unclear. CDR1 and CDR2 (germline): MNHEY, SVGAGI. The CDR3 has 12 residues. Trimming left V 8 bases short and J 3 bases short, with 11 bases between. CDR3 DNA sequence: TGTGCCAGCGGGGTTGGGGACTACGAGCAGTACTTC. Its translation: CASGVGDYEQYF.

This sequence joins TRBV30 and TRBJ1-6; 10 positions match TRBD1. Trimming took 0 bases from V and 8 from J; bases not matched to a gene: 4. CDR1 GTSNPN and CDR2 SVGIG come from the germline V gene (reference sequence). CDR3 length: 15 amino acids. The CDR3 region has the DNA TGTGCCTGGAGTGTTCCGGGACAGGGGTATTCACCCCTCCACTTT. Translated, it gives CAWSVPGQGYSPLHF.

This clonotype was recorded at least ten times. V and J are TRBV7-9 and TRBJ2-3; no clear D gene. Per the germline V gene, CDR1 is SEHNR and CDR2 is FQNEAQ (reference sequence). This CDR3 comprises 15 residues. The V and J ends lost 1 base and 1 base respectively, with 9 bases between them. The CDR3 sequence: CASSLGGAGTDTQYF. The CDR3 DNA reads as TGTGCCAGCAGCTTAGGAGGCGCCGGCACAGATACGCAGTATTTT.

The V call is TRBV20-1, the J call TRBJ2-7, with D maybe TRBD2 (6 bases). CDR1 and CDR2 from the germline V gene are DFQATT and SNEGSKA (reference sequence). The CDR3 has 12 amino acids. V shed 4 bases and J shed 7 bases, with 14 bases lying between them. The CDR3 DNA reads as TGCAGTGCTATTAGGGTCGGGAGAGAGCAGTACTTC. As protein: CSAIRVGREQYF.

The V call is TRBV20-1, the J call TRBJ2-1, with D maybe TRBD2 (5 bases). CDR1 and CDR2 (germline): DFQATT, SNEGSKA (reference sequence). There are 16 residues in the CDR3. V lost 1 base and J 8 bases, leaving 21 bases between the germline ends. CDR3 protein: CSARGLIPARVDEQFF. The CDR3 DNA reads as TGCAGTGCTAGAGGATTGATTCCAGCGAGGGTCGATGAGCAGTTCTTC.

This clonotype showed up just a few times. J is TRBJ2-7 and V is TRBV29-1; 9 bases match TRBD1. The ends lost 6 bases at V and 6 bases at J; junction bases unmatched: 15. The CDR3 runs 15 residues. The V gene's germline CDR1 is SQVTM and CDR2 ANQGSEA. CDR3: CSVGKTGGLPSEQYF. The DNA of the CDR3 is TGCAGCGTGGGGAAGACAGGGGGATTACCCTCCGAGCAGTACTTC.

There are a few counts of this clonotype. The J gene is TRBJ1-1, the V gene TRBV12-3 or TRBV12-4; possibly TRBD1 for D (6 bases). V lost 5 bases and J lost 4, with 11 bases in between. The CDR3 runs to 13 residues. CDR3: CASSPSRGTEAFF. The CDR3 DNA sequence: TGTGCCAGCAGTCCGAGCAGGGGCACTGAAGCTTTCTTT.

This clonotype was detected a few times. This chain uses TRBV28 with TRBJ1-6, with D possibly TRBD1 on 6 matching bases. From germline, CDR1 is MDHEN and CDR2 SYDVKM. The V and J ends lost 8 bases and 6 bases respectively, with 11 bases between them. CDR3 length equals 13 residues. The CDR3 region has the DNA TGTGCCAGCGATTTACAGGGTAATTCACCCCTCCACTTT. This gives the protein CASDLQGNSPLHF.

This clonotype was seen only a few times. This sequence joins TRBV5-1 and TRBJ2-1; weak D call: TRBD2 (6 bases). Trimming removed 0 bases from V and 10 bases from J, with 11 bases in between. The germline CDR1 and CDR2 sequences are SGHRS and YFSETQ. There are 13 residues in the CDR3. As DNA, the CDR3 is TGCGCCAGCAGCTTGGACCGCGCGGGAGAGCAGTTCTTC. Translation: CASSLDRAGEQFF.

This clonotype has only a few counts. The genes are TRBV5-1 and TRBJ2-3; D gene ambiguous. Trimming stripped 3 bases from V and 7 bases from J, with 9 bases between. The CDR3 sequence is 12 residues long. The germline V gene encodes CDR1 SGHRS and CDR2 YFSETQ. The CDR3 sequence is CASSSFPYTQYF. Here the CDR3 DNA reads TGCGCCAGCAGCTCTTTTCCGTATACGCAGTATTTT.

The V gene is TRBV6-1, the J gene TRBJ2-1; perhaps TRBD1 as D (6 bases). The CDR3 contains 13 residues. V dropped 6 bases and J dropped 6 bases, with 12 bases sitting between them. The V gene's germline CDR1 is MNHNS and CDR2 SASEGT. The CDR3 spells CASRGAGGNEQFF. The CDR3 DNA follows: TGTGCCAGCAGGGGGGCTGGGGGCAATGAGCAGTTCTTC.

V and J are TRBV2 and TRBJ1-5; D is ambiguous. Deletions cut 7 bases from V and 11 bases from J, with 18 bases between. Germline V gene data show CDR1 as SNHLY and CDR2 as FYNNEI. The CDR3 has 13 residues. This chain's CDR3 is CASTRNLDQAQHF. CDR3 coding DNA: TGTGCCAGCACCAGAAACTTAGATCAAGCCCAGCATTTT.

This clonotype has only a few counts. This sequence joins TRBV9 and TRBJ2-1; D unresolved. Trimming removed 0 bases from V and 2 bases from J, with 9 bases in between. This CDR3 has 15 residues. Per germline, CDR1 SGDLS and CDR2 YYNGEE. The CDR3 protein is CASSVEGEPYNEQFF. For the CDR3, the DNA is TGTGCCAGCAGCGTAGAAGGAGAACCCTACAATGAGCAGTTCTTC.

The V call is TRBV3-1, the J call TRBJ1-5; D is unresolved. Per the germline V gene, CDR1 is LGHDT and CDR2 is YNNKEL (reference sequence). The CDR3 loop spans 15 amino acids. Trimming took 1 base from V and 4 from J, leaving 11 bases between them. The CDR3 bases are TGTGCCAGCAGCCAAGGGCCGGGGAAAAATCAGCCCCAGCATTTT. As protein: CASSQGPGKNQPQHF.

The chain employs TRBV19 and TRBJ1-5; D might be TRBD1 (6 bases). This CDR3 contains 15 residues. Germline CDR1 LNHDA, CDR2 SQIVND (reference sequence). Trimming shortened V by 5 bases and J by 1 base, and 12 bases separated the two germline ends. The CDR3 bases are TGTGCCAGTAGTGGTACGGGGGCGAGCAATCAGCCCCAGCATTTT. Translating it yields CASSGTGASNQPQHF.

The chain is built from TRBV4-1 and TRBJ1-4; a possible D gene is TRBD1 (6 bases). Germline CDR1 MGHRA, CDR2 YSYEKL. Deletions cut 2 bases from V and 0 bases from J, with 19 bases between. This CDR3 is built from 19 residues. The CDR3 is CASSQRPLDRRTTNEKLFF. Written as DNA, the CDR3 is TGCGCCAGCAGCCAAAGGCCCCTCGACAGGCGTACAACTAATGAAAAACTGTTTTTT.

The V and J genes are TRBV7-8 and TRBJ2-6; 9 nucleotides match TRBD1. Trimming took 1 base from V and 0 from J; bases not matched to a gene: 13. Per germline, CDR1 SGHVS and CDR2 FQNEAQ. The CDR3 runs to 21 residues. This CDR3 is CASSLGFWGQGRHSGANVLTF. The CDR3, as DNA: TGTGCCAGCAGCTTAGGCTTTTGGGGACAGGGTAGACACTCTGGGGCCAACGTCCTGACTTTC.

This clonotype was found a few times. This chain uses TRBV11-2 with TRBJ1-6, with 7 nucleotides matching TRBD1. The CDR3 is made up of 16 amino acids. The trim removed 5 bases at V and 10 bases at J, leaving 14 bases unmatched. Germline CDR1 and CDR2: SGHAT and FQNNGV. The chain's CDR3 is CASSRGQWVVKSPLHF. CDR3 DNA sequence: TGTGCCAGCAGCCGGGGACAGTGGGTGGTTAAATCACCCCTCCACTTT.

This clonotype occurred a few times. CDR3 sequence: CASTATGSMNTEAFF. The CDR3 DNA follows: TGTGCCAGCACCGCGACAGGGAGCATGAACACTGAAGCTTTCTTT. V gene TRBV5-6 combines with J gene TRBJ1-1; 7 positions agree with TRBD1. The CDR3 consists of 15 residues. Germline V gene sequence: CDR1 SGHDT, CDR2 YYEEEE. Trimming removed 6 bases from V and 0 bases from J; junction bases left unmatched: 8.

There are a few counts of this clonotype. The rearrangement joins TRBV20-1 to TRBJ2-7; the match to TRBD2 covers 7 bases. V trimming: 2 bases; J trimming: 1 base; junction bases outside the gene matches: 5. Germline assignment: CDR1 DFQATT and CDR2 SNEGSKA (reference sequence). CDR3 length: 14 residues. The CDR3 spells CSARKGGGSYEQYF. In nucleotides, the CDR3 is TGCAGTGCTAGAAAAGGCGGGGGTTCCTACGAGCAGTACTTC.

V usage is TRBV5-1 and J usage is TRBJ2-3; 8 bases are shared with TRBD2. This CDR3 is 17 amino acids long. Germline lookup yields CDR1 SGHRS and CDR2 YFSETQ. V shed 4 bases and J 4 bases; nucleotides not matched to a gene: 14. CDR3 DNA: TGCGCCAGCAGCACGGTGGTGGCGGGGGGCCAAGCAGATACGCAGTATTTT. This encodes CASSTVVAGGQADTQYF. Looking up the rest from reference TRBV5-1 and TRBJ2-3 gives the full variable domain: KAGVTQTPRYLIKTRGQQVTLSCSPISGHRSVSWYQQTPGQGLQFLFEYFSETQRNKGNFPGRFSGRQFSNSRSEMNVSTLELGDSALYLCASSTVVAGGQADTQYFGPGTRLTVL.

A few counts support this clonotype. The V and J genes are TRBV12-3 or TRBV12-4 and TRBJ1-4; 8 bases are shared with TRBD1. J was trimmed by 4 bases and V by 5 bases; bases with no gene match: 6. The CDR3 has 15 amino acids. Written as DNA, the CDR3 is TGTGCCAGCAGTCGACAGGGGAATGGTAATGAAAAACTGTTTTTT. Amino acids: CASSRQGNGNEKLFF.

The count of this clonotype is one. The rearrangement links TRBV4-3 to TRBJ2-3; maybe TRBD2 (6 bases). Germline-derived CDR1 and CDR2 are LGHNA and YSLEER. Trimming stripped 0 bases from V and 8 bases from J, with 12 bases between. CDR3 length: 14 residues. DNA of the CDR3: TGCGCCAGCAGCCAAGATCCGCGGGATCCTACGCAGTATTTT. It yields the protein CASSQDPRDPTQYF.

In this sample, this clonotype turned up a few times. In DNA form, the CDR3 reads TGCGCCAGCAGCCTCTCCCCTAACGCGAACACCGGGGAGCTGTTTTTT. It specifies CASSLSPNANTGELFF. The chain uses TRBV5-1 and TRBJ2-2; D unresolved. CDR1 SGHRS and CDR2 YFSETQ come from the germline V gene. Trimming took off 4 bases at V and 0 bases at J, with 13 bases between the two ends. The CDR3 totals 16 residues.

With regard to this clonotype: One base away lies a much larger clone, so this may be a sequencing read error. The chain uses TRBV5-1 and TRBJ2-7; 8 nucleotides line up with TRBD1. The CDR3 is made up of 14 amino acids. V lost 3 bases to trimming and J lost 1 base; unmatched junction nucleotides: 3. Germline CDR1 and CDR2: SGHRS and YFSETQ. The CDR3 nucleotides read TGCGCCAGCAGCTCCCGGGACAGGTCCTACGAGCAGTACTTC. Its translation is CASSSRDRSYEQYF.

The table lists this clonotype with a few counts. The DNA for the CDR3 is TGTGCCAGCAGTGGCCAGGGGCCTTACGAGCAGTACTTC. This translates into CASSGQGPYEQYF. This chain connects TRBV2 to TRBJ2-7, with D maybe TRBD1 (6 bases). The V gene lost 4 bases and the J gene lost 4 bases, with 11 bases spanning the gap. Germline V gene sequence: CDR1 SNHLY, CDR2 FYNNEI. The CDR3 contains 13 residues. Drawing the rest from reference TRBV2 and TRBJ2-7, the complete variable domain is EPEVTQTPSHQVTQMGQEVILRCVPISNHLYFYWYRQILGQKVEFLVSFYNNEISEKSEIFDDQFSVERPDGSNFTLKIRSTKLEDSAMYFCASSGQGPYEQYFGPGTRLTVT.

The V and J genes are TRBV20-1 and TRBJ2-7; a weak D match, TRBD2 (6 bases). Germline loops: CDR1 DFQATT, CDR2 SNEGSKA (reference sequence). Trimming left V 1 base short and J 3 bases short, with 10 bases between. CDR3 size: 13 residues. The chain's CDR3 is CSARGPAGYEQYF. CDR3 DNA sequence: TGCAGTGCTAGAGGCCCAGCGGGCTACGAGCAGTACTTC.

This clonotype was found many times. J is TRBJ2-3 and V is TRBV24-1; 9 positions agree with TRBD2. CDR3 length: 16 amino acids. Germline assignment: CDR1 KGHDR and CDR2 SFDVKD. J lost 0 bases, V lost 3 bases, and 3 bases had no gene match. The CDR3 nucleotides read TGTGCCACCAGTGATCCGAGCGGGAGGAGCACAGATACGCAGTATTTT. Translation gives CATSDPSGRSTDTQYF.